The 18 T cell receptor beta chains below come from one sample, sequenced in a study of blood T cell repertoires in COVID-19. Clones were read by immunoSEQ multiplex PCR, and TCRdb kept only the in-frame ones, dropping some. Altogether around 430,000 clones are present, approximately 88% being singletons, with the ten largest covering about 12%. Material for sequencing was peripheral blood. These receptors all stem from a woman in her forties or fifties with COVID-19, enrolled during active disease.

The CDR3: CASSFGGASYNSPLHF. CDR3 coding DNA: TGTGCCAGCAGCTTTGGAGGTGCCTCCTATAATTCACCCCTCCACTTT. The J gene is TRBJ1-6, the V gene TRBV5-5; D is undetermined. This CDR3 is 16 amino acids long. Germline values: CDR1 SGHKS, CDR2 YYEKEE (reference sequence). Trimming pared 2 bases from V and 0 bases from J, leaving 9 bases between.

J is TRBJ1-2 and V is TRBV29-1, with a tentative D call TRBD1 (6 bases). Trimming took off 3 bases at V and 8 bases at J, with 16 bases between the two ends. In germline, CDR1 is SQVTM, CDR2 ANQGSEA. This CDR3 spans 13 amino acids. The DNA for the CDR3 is TGCAGCGTTGATGGACTGGGGGGGCTCGGCTACACCTTC. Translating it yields CSVDGLGGLGYTF.

CDR3 in DNA: TGTGCCAGCTCCCTCGGGAGCACAGATACGCAGTATTTT. As protein: CASSLGSTDTQYF. The rearrangement joins TRBV18 to TRBJ2-3; D remains unclear. V was pared by 6 bases and J by 0 bases, with 7 bases between. The CDR3 runs 13 residues. Germline V gene lookup returns CDR1 KGHSH and CDR2 LQKENI.

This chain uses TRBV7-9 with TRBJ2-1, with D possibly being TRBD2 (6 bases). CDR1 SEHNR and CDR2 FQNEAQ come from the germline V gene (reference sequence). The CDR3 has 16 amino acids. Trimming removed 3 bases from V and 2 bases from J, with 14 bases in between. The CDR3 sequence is CASSFGGKRTYNEQFF. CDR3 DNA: TGTGCCAGCAGCTTTGGGGGGAAGCGGACCTACAATGAGCAGTTCTTC.

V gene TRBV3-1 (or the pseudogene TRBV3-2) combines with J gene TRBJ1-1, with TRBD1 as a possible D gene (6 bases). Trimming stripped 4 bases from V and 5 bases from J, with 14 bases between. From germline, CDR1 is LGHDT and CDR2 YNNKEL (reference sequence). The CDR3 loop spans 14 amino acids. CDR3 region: CASSPLGGKTEAFF. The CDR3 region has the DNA TGTGCCAGCAGCCCCCTAGGGGGAAAAACTGAAGCTTTCTTT.

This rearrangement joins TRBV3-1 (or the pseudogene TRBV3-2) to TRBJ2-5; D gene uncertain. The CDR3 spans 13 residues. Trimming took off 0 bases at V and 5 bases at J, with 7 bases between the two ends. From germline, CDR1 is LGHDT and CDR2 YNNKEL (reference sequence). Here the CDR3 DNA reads TGTGCCAGCAGCCAAGATCCTTTGGAGACCCAGTACTTC. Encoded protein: CASSQDPLETQYF.

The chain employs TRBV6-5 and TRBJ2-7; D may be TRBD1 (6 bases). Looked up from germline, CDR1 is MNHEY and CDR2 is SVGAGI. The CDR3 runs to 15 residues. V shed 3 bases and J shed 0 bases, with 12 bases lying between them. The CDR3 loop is CASSYRGQVSYEQYF. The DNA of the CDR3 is TGTGCCAGCAGTTATCGGGGACAAGTCTCCTACGAGCAGTACTTC.

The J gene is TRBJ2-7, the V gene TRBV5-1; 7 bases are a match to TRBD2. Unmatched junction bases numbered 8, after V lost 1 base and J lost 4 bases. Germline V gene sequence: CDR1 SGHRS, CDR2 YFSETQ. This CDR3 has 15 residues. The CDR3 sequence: CASSLSGGGWYEQYF. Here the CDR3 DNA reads TGCGCCAGCAGCTTGTCTGGGGGGGGTTGGTACGAGCAGTACTTC.

The chain's CDR3 is CASRWDRGNSPLHF. DNA of the CDR3: TGTGCCAGCAGGTGGGACAGAGGTAATTCACCCCTCCACTTT. The chain uses TRBV27 and TRBJ1-6; 7 bases are a match to TRBD1. V lost 6 bases to trimming and J lost 6 bases; unmatched junction nucleotides: 5. Germline CDR1 reads MNHEY; CDR2 reads SMNVEV (reference sequence). The CDR3 sequence is 14 residues long.

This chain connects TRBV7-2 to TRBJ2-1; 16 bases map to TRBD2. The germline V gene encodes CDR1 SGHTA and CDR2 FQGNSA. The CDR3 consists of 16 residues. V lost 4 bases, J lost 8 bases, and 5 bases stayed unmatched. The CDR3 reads CASSWGTSGGADEQFF. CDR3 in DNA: TGTGCCAGCAGCTGGGGGACTAGCGGGGGGGCCGATGAGCAGTTCTTC.

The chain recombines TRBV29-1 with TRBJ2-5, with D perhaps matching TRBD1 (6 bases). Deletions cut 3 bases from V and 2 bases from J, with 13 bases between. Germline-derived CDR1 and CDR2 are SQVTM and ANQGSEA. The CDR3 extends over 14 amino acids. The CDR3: CSVDQTGNQETQYF. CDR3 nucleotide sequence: TGCAGCGTTGACCAAACAGGGAATCAAGAGACCCAGTACTTC.

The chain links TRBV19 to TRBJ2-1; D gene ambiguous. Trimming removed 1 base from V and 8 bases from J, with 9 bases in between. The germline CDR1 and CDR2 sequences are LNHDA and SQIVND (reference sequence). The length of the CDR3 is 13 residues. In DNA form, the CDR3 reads TGTGCCAGTAGTATAGTAAGCAGCGATGAGCAGTTCTTC. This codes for CASSIVSSDEQFF.

CDR3 coding DNA: TGTGCCAGCAGCCCCGGGACAGGGACCACTGAAGCTTTCTTT. It translates to CASSPGTGTTEAFF. The chain combines TRBV6-6 with TRBJ1-1, with 9 bases identical to TRBD1. The CDR3 sequence is 14 residues long. J gave up 4 bases and V 6 bases, and 6 bases lay outside the gene matches. Germline assignment: CDR1 MNHNY and CDR2 SVGAGI (reference sequence).

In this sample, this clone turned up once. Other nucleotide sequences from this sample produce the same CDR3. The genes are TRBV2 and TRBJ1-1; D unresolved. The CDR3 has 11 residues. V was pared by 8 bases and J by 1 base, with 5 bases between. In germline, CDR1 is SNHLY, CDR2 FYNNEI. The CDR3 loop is CASSRNTEAFF. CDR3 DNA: TGTGCCAGCTCCAGGAACACTGAAGCTTTCTTT.

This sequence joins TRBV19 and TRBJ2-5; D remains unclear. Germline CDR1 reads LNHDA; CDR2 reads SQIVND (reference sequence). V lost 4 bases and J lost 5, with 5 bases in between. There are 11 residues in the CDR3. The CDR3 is CASSNPETQYF. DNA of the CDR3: TGTGCCAGTAGTAATCCGGAGACCCAGTACTTC.

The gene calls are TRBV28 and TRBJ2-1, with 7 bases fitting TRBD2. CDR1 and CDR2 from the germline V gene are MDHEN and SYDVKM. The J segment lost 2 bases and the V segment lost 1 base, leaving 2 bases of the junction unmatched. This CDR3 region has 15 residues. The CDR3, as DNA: TGTGCCAGCAGTTTATTCCGGGGGGCCTACAATGAGCAGTTCTTC. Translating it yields CASSLFRGAYNEQFF.

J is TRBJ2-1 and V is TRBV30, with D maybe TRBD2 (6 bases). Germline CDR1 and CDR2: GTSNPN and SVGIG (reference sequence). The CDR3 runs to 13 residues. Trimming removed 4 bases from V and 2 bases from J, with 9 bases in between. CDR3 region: CAWKEGPYNEQFF. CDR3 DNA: TGTGCCTGGAAGGAGGGACCCTACAATGAGCAGTTCTTC.

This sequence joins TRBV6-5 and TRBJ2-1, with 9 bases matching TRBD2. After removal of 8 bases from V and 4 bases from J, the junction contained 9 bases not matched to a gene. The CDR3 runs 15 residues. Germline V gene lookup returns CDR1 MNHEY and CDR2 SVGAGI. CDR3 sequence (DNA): TGTGCCAGCTCAACCCAGCGGGGGGTTTACAATGAGCAGTTCTTC. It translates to CASSTQRGVYNEQFF.